The clone carrying this T cell receptor beta chain was detected only a few times. This record comes from a study of T-cell reconstitution after alpha-beta-depleted transplantation in children. This sample's TCRbeta library carried unique molecular identifier barcodes. TCRdb called the PCR reads again in MiXCR, with one record for every CDR3 protein. The sample has approximately 520,000 distinct CDR3 sequences, about 31% seen once; the top ten hold approximately 2.3%. This CDR3 has 15 amino acids. After removal of 5 bases from V and 5 bases from J, the junction contained 10 bases not matched to a gene.

This chain joins TRBV12-3 or TRBV12-4 and TRBJ1-2; 8 bases are shared with TRBD1. The sample was PBMCs from the stem cell graft donor, taken from the stem cell graft. This sequence originates from a human donor who donated a stem cell graft to a child with aplastic anemia. CDR3 nucleotides: TGTGCCAGCAGTCCCTCCCAGGGGGCAGCATATGGCTACACCTTC. It yields the protein CASSPSQGAAYGYTF.